Below are 16 T cell receptor beta chains sequenced from a single sample in a study of T cell responses to AZD1222 COVID-19 vaccine. The assay was immunoSEQ multiplex PCR, and TCRdb's table has in-frame clones only and misses some. The sample has some 84,000 clones; roughly 85% are singletons. The sequencing used peripheral blood, collected 28 days after the second AZD1222 dose. All receptors derive from an adult who received the AZD1222 COVID-19 vaccine.

This chain joins TRBV5-4 and TRBJ2-7, with 9 bases fitting TRBD2. Germline CDR1 is SGHNT and CDR2 is YYREEE (reference sequence). This CDR3 comprises 16 residues. V dropped 4 bases and J dropped 3; count of bases not matched to a gene: 11. The CDR3 sequence is CASSRIPSGGIYEQYF. CDR3 sequence (DNA): TGTGCCAGCAGCCGTATCCCGAGCGGGGGGATCTACGAGCAGTACTTC.

This rearrangement joins TRBV7-8 to TRBJ2-1; possibly TRBD1 for D (6 bases). The germline V gene has CDR1 SGHVS and CDR2 FQNEAQ. There are 16 residues in the CDR3. Trimming cost V 5 bases and J 1 base, with 15 bases left between them. Here the CDR3 reads CASSAYRVESYNEQFF. In DNA form, the CDR3 reads TGTGCCAGCAGCGCGTACAGGGTCGAATCCTACAATGAGCAGTTCTTC. Full variable domain (rest looked up from reference TRBV7-8 and TRBJ2-1): GAGVSQSPRYKVAKRGQDVALRCDPISGHVSLFWYQQALGQGPEFLTYFQNEAQLDKSGLPSDRFFAERPEGSVSTLKIQRTQQEDSAVYLCASSAYRVESYNEQFFGPGTRLTVL.

This clone has only a few counts. This chain joins TRBV5-1 and TRBJ2-3; the match to TRBD2 covers 15 bases. The length of the CDR3 is 18 residues. J lost 0 bases, V lost 4 bases, and 6 bases had no gene match. Germline values: CDR1 SGHRS, CDR2 YFSETQ. CDR3 amino acids: CASSLPGTSGGSTDTQYF. CDR3 nucleotides: TGCGCCAGCAGCCTCCCCGGGACTAGCGGGGGGAGCACAGATACGCAGTATTTT.

This chain uses TRBV5-8 with TRBJ1-1; TRBD1 matches 8 bases. Germline V gene lookup returns CDR1 SGHTS and CDR2 YDEGEE. The ends lost 4 bases at V and 9 bases at J; junction bases unmatched: 5. This CDR3 has 12 amino acids. CDR3: CASSPWTGQAFF. The CDR3 DNA reads TGTGCCAGCAGCCCATGGACAGGGCAAGCTTTCTTT.

The chain uses TRBV27 and TRBJ2-1, with TRBD2 identical over 7 bases. Germline CDR1 MNHEY, CDR2 SMNVEV (reference sequence). The CDR3 spans 18 residues. With V trimmed by 3 bases and J by 2 bases, 13 bases remained unmatched. The CDR3 sequence is CASSLRTELARAYNEQFF. The CDR3 nucleotides read TGTGCCAGCAGTTTGAGGACCGAACTAGCGCGCGCCTACAATGAGCAGTTCTTC.

For this clone: The junction differs from germline at one of its ends, possibly a read error. The rearrangement uses TRBV10-1 and TRBJ1-3, with no clear D. The germline V gene has CDR1 WNHNN and CDR2 SYGVQD (reference sequence). CDR3 length: 14 amino acids. The CDR3 nucleotides are TGCGCCGGCTGCGCCCAACAGTCTGAAAACACCATATATTTT. It specifies CAGCAQQSENTIYF.

The rearrangement joins TRBV3-1 (or the pseudogene TRBV3-2) to TRBJ2-7; D is uncertain. This CDR3 has 15 residues. The germline V and J ends were trimmed by 0 bases and 2 bases, with 11 bases remaining between them. Germline V gene lookup returns CDR1 LGHDT and CDR2 YNNKEL (reference sequence). The CDR3 bases are TGTGCCAGCAGCCAAGATTCAGGCAACCCCTACGAGCAGTACTTC. As protein: CASSQDSGNPYEQYF.

This clone was seen a handful of times. The CDR3 sequence: CASSLRGANTGELFF. The CDR3 nucleotides read TGTGCCAGCAGCTTACGAGGGGCGAACACCGGGGAGCTGTTTTTT. The J gene is TRBJ2-2, the V gene TRBV11-3; D tentatively fits TRBD1 or TRBD2 (5 bases each). V lost 2 bases to trimming and J lost 0 bases, with 7 bases between them. This CDR3 spans 15 amino acids. Germline V lookup: CDR1 SGHNT, CDR2 YENEEA.

J is TRBJ2-1 and V is TRBV6-5; no clear D. This CDR3 spans 15 amino acids. Germline values: CDR1 MNHEY, CDR2 SVGAGI. Trimming removed 2 bases from V and 1 base from J, with 9 bases in between. The CDR3 loop is CASSYEMTSYNEQFF. CDR3 sequence (DNA): TGTGCCAGCAGTTACGAGATGACTTCCTACAATGAGCAGTTCTTC.

The V and J genes are TRBV18 and TRBJ1-2; the match to TRBD1 covers 7 bases. Germline-derived CDR1 and CDR2 are KGHSH and LQKENI. J gave up 5 bases and V 5 bases, and 8 bases lay outside the gene matches. The CDR3 is 14 residues long. The CDR3 sequence is CASSADRAVYGYTF. The DNA of the CDR3 is TGTGCCAGCTCAGCAGACAGGGCGGTGTATGGCTACACCTTC.

The chain carries TRBV6-5 and TRBJ2-4; no definite D call. Looked up from germline, CDR1 is MNHEY and CDR2 is SVGAGI. The CDR3 is 14 amino acids. V shed 2 bases and J shed 1 base, with 6 bases lying between them. This CDR3 reads CASSYGRAKNIQYF. CDR3 nucleotides: TGTGCCAGCAGTTACGGGCGGGCCAAAAACATTCAGTACTTC.

This chain uses TRBV12-3 or TRBV12-4 with TRBJ1-6; D gene ambiguous. The CDR3 is made up of 13 amino acids. Trimming took 5 bases from V and 7 from J, leaving 9 bases between them. The DNA for the CDR3 is TGTGCCAGCAGTCCCCTCACCAATTCACCCCTCCACTTT. Amino acid sequence: CASSPLTNSPLHF.

The V call is TRBV30, the J call TRBJ1-5; D ambiguous. Deletions cut 3 bases from V and 0 bases from J, with 18 bases between. Germline CDR1 and CDR2: GTSNPN and SVGIG (reference sequence). The CDR3 extends over 17 amino acids. CDR3 nucleotides: TGTGCCTGGAGGCCGGGCAGTGCCCACGCTAGCAATCAGCCCCAGCATTTT. Translated, it gives CAWRPGSAHASNQPQHF.

The chain combines TRBV4-3 with TRBJ1-6; 8 positions agree with TRBD1. The V gene's germline CDR1 is LGHNA and CDR2 YSLEER. V shed 3 bases and J 8 bases; nucleotides not matched to a gene: 9. CDR3 length: 16 residues. Here the CDR3 DNA reads TGCGCCAGCAGCCAGGGATTTGGGGACAGGTATTCACCCCTCCACTTT. Its translation is CASSQGFGDRYSPLHF.

This sequence joins TRBV4-1 and TRBJ1-1; D unclear. The CDR3 totals 11 residues. Germline V CDR1 and CDR2: MGHRA, YSYEKL. V dropped 4 bases and J dropped 4 bases, with 4 bases sitting between them. The CDR3: CASSRGTEAFF. The CDR3 DNA sequence: TGCGCCAGCAGCCGGGGCACTGAAGCTTTCTTT.

The chain has TRBV20-1 and TRBJ1-4; D gene uncertain. This CDR3 is built from 14 residues. V lost 3 bases and J 3 bases, leaving 11 bases between the germline ends. CDR1 and CDR2 from the germline V gene are DFQATT and SNEGSKA (reference sequence). CDR3 coding DNA: TGCAGTGCTAGTGGAGGGATACCTAATGAAAAACTGTTTTTT. Translating it yields CSASGGIPNEKLFF.